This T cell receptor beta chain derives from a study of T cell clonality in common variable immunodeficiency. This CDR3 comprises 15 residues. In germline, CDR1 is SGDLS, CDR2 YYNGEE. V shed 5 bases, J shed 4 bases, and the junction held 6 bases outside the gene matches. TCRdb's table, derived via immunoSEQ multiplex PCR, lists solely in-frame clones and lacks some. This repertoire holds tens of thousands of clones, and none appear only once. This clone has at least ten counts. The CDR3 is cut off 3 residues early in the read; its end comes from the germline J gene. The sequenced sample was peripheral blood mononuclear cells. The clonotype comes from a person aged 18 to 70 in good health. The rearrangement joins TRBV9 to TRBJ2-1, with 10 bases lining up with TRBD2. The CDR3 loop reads CASSVSGGFYNEQFF. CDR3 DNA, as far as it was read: TGTGCCAGCAGTGTTAGCGGGGGGTTTTACAATGAG.